This T cell receptor beta chain was observed in a study of blood T cell repertoires in COVID-19. On the study more broadly: The analysed material was cDNA or gDNA that came from T cells, B-cell-depleted T cells, or PBMCs.

This table comes from immunoSEQ multiplex PCR, and its TCRdb copy is limited to in-frame clones, with some not included. The sample shows 100,000 to 150,000 clones, around 89% of them seen only once. Germline lookup yields CDR1 SGDLS and CDR2 YYNGEE. CDR3 length equals 15 residues. V dropped 0 bases and J dropped 4 bases, with 11 bases sitting between them. The chain links TRBV9 to TRBJ2-1, with D possibly TRBD2 on 6 matching bases. Specimen: peripheral blood. This clonotype was sampled from a man between 60 and 75 years old with COVID-19, enrolled during active disease. The CDR3 DNA is TGTGCCAGCAGCGTAGGGGGGGACTCGTACAATGAGCAGTTCTTC. Protein: CASSVGGDSYNEQFF.